The 17 T cell receptor beta chains below all came from one sample that was sequenced in a study of OX40 agonist ivuxolimab in advanced cancers. Measured with immunoSEQ multiplex PCR; TCRdb has only the in-frame clones, and not every one. The sample includes about 70,000 clones, 90% to 95% of them seen just once. Here the sequenced sample was CD4+ or CD8+ T cells sorted from blood, taken in a trial of the OX40 agonist ivuxolimab. Source of these receptors: an adult with an advanced solid tumor such as melanoma, head and neck, liver or kidney cancer.

CDR3 coding DNA: TGTGCCAGCAGCAAAGCGCCGGGACAGGGGGTTTCACCCCTCCACTTT. As protein: CASSKAPGQGVSPLHF. The chain recombines TRBV21-1 with TRBJ1-6; the table's TRBD1 call for D was not verified on the DNA. TRBV21-1 is a documented pseudogene. The CDR3 is 16 residues long.

V and J are TRBV11-2 and TRBJ2-4, with 8 positions matching TRBD1. This CDR3 region has 15 residues. The ends lost 6 bases at V and 3 bases at J; junction bases unmatched: 7. Germline values: CDR1 SGHAT, CDR2 FQNNGV. The CDR3 loop reads CASSSGGSGKNIQYF. DNA for the CDR3: TGTGCCAGCAGTTCAGGGGGCTCAGGCAAAAACATTCAGTACTTC.

This clone appeared a single time. This chain links TRBV5-6 with TRBJ1-1; no reliable D call. V lost 0 bases to trimming and J lost 0 bases, with 12 bases between them. The length of the CDR3 is 16 residues. The germline gives CDR1 SGHDT, CDR2 YYEEEE. This chain's CDR3 is CASSLGAGGVNTEAFF. DNA of the CDR3: TGTGCCAGCAGCTTGGGCGCCGGCGGCGTGAACACTGAAGCTTTCTTT.

The V gene is TRBV6-5, the J gene TRBJ1-1, with 7 bases fitting TRBD1. This CDR3 has 14 residues. Germline lookup yields CDR1 MNHEY and CDR2 SVGAGI. The junction had 10 bases not matched to a gene; V was cut back by 7 bases and J by 5 bases. The CDR3 DNA follows: TGTGCCAGCAACCCAGGACAGGCTGGGACTGAAGCTTTCTTT. This sequence encodes CASNPGQAGTEAFF.

The chain uses TRBV5-6 and TRBJ2-5; D uncertain. With 4 bases removed from V and 0 bases from J, the gap between germline ends came to 19 bases. This CDR3 comprises 17 residues. Germline values: CDR1 SGHDT, CDR2 YYEEEE. CDR3 sequence: CASSPIGGVTYQETQYF. For the CDR3, the DNA is TGTGCCAGCAGCCCTATCGGTGGGGTGACGTACCAAGAGACCCAGTACTTC.

The chain's CDR3 is CASSFSGGTDTQYF. The CDR3 region has the DNA TGTGCCAGCAGCTTCAGCGGGGGCACAGATACGCAGTATTTT. J is TRBJ2-3 and V is TRBV7-3; 7 bases are shared with TRBD2. The J segment lost 1 base and the V segment lost 3 bases, leaving 1 base of the junction unmatched. Germline CDR1 reads SGHTA; CDR2 reads FQGTGA. CDR3 length: 14 residues.

This rearrangement joins TRBV4-1 to TRBJ2-7; the D gene is possibly TRBD2 (5 bases). V was cut by 0 bases and J by 2 bases, with 20 bases left in between. The CDR3 loop spans 18 amino acids. From germline, CDR1 is MGHRA and CDR2 YSYEKL. The CDR3 here is CASSQETQEVVGPYEQYF. For the CDR3, the DNA is TGCGCCAGCAGCCAAGAGACTCAGGAGGTAGTGGGCCCCTACGAGCAGTACTTC.

The chain recombines TRBV5-1 with TRBJ2-1; D gene unclear. V was clipped by 0 bases and J by 6 bases, with 10 bases between them. Per the germline V gene, CDR1 is SGHRS and CDR2 is YFSETQ. The CDR3 is made up of 14 amino acids. CDR3 sequence: CASSLALVGNEQFF. The CDR3 nucleotides read TGCGCCAGCAGCTTGGCCCTAGTAGGCAATGAGCAGTTCTTC. The full variable domain, in which reference TRBV5-1 and TRBJ2-1 provide the parts outside the CDR3, is KAGVTQTPRYLIKTRGQQVTLSCSPISGHRSVSWYQQTPGQGLQFLFEYFSETQRNKGNFPGRFSGRQFSNSRSEMNVSTLELGDSALYLCASSLALVGNEQFFGPGTRLTVL.

The V call is TRBV11-2, the J call TRBJ2-7, with 7 bases aligning to TRBD2. The CDR3 is 13 amino acids. The ends lost 5 bases at V and 0 bases at J; junction bases unmatched: 1. The germline V gene encodes CDR1 SGHAT and CDR2 FQNNGV. This chain's CDR3 is CASSGGVSYEQYF. CDR3 DNA: TGTGCCAGCAGCGGGGGGGTCTCCTACGAGCAGTACTTC.

The chain is built from TRBV5-1 and TRBJ2-1; D possibly corresponds to TRBD2 (5 bases). V lost 5 bases and J 5 bases, leaving 14 bases between the germline ends. CDR3 length equals 14 residues. Germline values: CDR1 SGHRS, CDR2 YFSETQ. CDR3 region: CASRPAGVDNEQFF. The CDR3 DNA sequence: TGCGCCAGCAGGCCTGCCGGGGTAGACAATGAGCAGTTCTTC.

This chain uses TRBV7-8 with TRBJ1-3; possible D gene TRBD1, 6 bases. V was pared by 4 bases and J by 4 bases, with 11 bases between. CDR3 length equals 14 residues. Germline CDR1 reads SGHVS; CDR2 reads FQNEAQ. In DNA, the CDR3 is TGTGCCAGCAGCTCCAGGGGCCTCGGAAACACCATATATTTT. Protein product: CASSSRGLGNTIYF.

The chain has TRBV11-2 and TRBJ1-4, with D possibly matching TRBD1 (6 bases). Germline lookup yields CDR1 SGHAT and CDR2 FQNNGV. CDR3 length equals 14 residues. The V end was cut by 4 bases, the J end by 2 bases, with 8 bases between. CDR3 sequence (DNA): TGTGCCAGCAGCTCAGGGGTGACTAATGAAAAACTGTTTTTT. Residues: CASSSGVTNEKLFF.

V is TRBV19 and J is TRBJ2-7; 7 positions match TRBD1. Looked up from germline, CDR1 is LNHDA and CDR2 is SQIVND (reference sequence). The CDR3 sequence is 13 residues long. Trimming at V came to 5 bases and at J to 2 bases, leaving 3 bases not matched to a gene. The CDR3 region is CASSSGTAYEQYF. The CDR3 DNA reads TGTGCCAGTAGTTCCGGGACAGCCTACGAGCAGTACTTC.

The V and J genes are TRBV5-8 and TRBJ1-2; D may be TRBD1 (5 bases). V lost 6 bases and J lost 4, with 22 bases in between. Germline V gene sequence: CDR1 SGHTS, CDR2 YDEGEE. The CDR3 has 16 residues. The CDR3: CASNPSGAVLGYGYTF. The DNA for the CDR3 is TGTGCCAGCAACCCGAGTGGGGCCGTTCTAGGCTATGGCTACACCTTC.

V gene TRBV11-2 combines with J gene TRBJ1-2; D unclear. Germline CDR1 and CDR2: SGHAT and FQNNGV. This CDR3 has 13 residues. V lost 0 bases, J lost 4 bases, and 6 bases lay in between. In nucleotides, the CDR3 is TGTGCCAGCAGCTTAGAGGAGTCCTATGGCTACACCTTC. It encodes CASSLEESYGYTF.

The chain couples TRBV4-3 to TRBJ1-1; the D gene is possibly TRBD1 (5 bases). Trimming cost V 3 bases and J 6 bases, with 17 bases left between them. CDR3 length: 15 amino acids. The germline CDR1 and CDR2 sequences are LGHNA and YSLEER. The CDR3 sequence is CASSHPNGATSEAFF. CDR3 in DNA: TGCGCCAGCAGCCACCCCAACGGGGCCACCTCTGAAGCTTTCTTT.

V and J are TRBV7-9 and TRBJ1-1; D is unresolved. V lost 4 bases and J 0 bases, leaving 12 bases between the germline ends. The CDR3 has 15 amino acids. Germline CDR1 and CDR2: SEHNR and FQNEAQ (reference sequence). CDR3 sequence reads: CASSSYQQLNTEAFF. CDR3 in DNA: TGTGCCAGCAGCTCCTACCAACAGTTGAACACTGAAGCTTTCTTT.